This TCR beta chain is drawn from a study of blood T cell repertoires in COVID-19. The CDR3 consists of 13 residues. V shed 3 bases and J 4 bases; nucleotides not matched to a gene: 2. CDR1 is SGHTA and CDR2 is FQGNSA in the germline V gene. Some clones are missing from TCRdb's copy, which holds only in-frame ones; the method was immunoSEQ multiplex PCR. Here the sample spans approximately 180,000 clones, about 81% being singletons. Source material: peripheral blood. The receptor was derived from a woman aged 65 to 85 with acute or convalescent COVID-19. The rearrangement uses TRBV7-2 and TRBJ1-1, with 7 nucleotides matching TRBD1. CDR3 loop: CASSLRQGTEAFF. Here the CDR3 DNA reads TGTGCCAGCAGCTTGAGACAGGGCACTGAAGCTTTCTTT. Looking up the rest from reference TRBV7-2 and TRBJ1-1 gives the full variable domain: GAGVSQSPSNKVTEKGKDVELRCDPISGHTALYWYRQSLGQGLEFLIYFQGNSAPDKSGLPSDRFSAERTGGSVSTLTIQRTQQEDSAVYLCASSLRQGTEAFFGQGTRLTVV.